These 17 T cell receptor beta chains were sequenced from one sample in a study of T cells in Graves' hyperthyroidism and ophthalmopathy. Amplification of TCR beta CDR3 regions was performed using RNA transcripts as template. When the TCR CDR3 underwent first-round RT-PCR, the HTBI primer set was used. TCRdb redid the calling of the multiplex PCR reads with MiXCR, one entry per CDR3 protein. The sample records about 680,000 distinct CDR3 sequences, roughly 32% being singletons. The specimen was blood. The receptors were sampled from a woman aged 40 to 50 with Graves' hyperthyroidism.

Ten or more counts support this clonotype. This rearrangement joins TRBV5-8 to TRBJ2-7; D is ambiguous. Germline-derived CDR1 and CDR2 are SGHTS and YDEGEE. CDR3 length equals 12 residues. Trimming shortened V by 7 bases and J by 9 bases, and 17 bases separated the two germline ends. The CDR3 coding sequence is TGTGCCAGCGAAGCTTGGGGATCCGGGCAGTACTTC. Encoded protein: CASEAWGSGQYF.

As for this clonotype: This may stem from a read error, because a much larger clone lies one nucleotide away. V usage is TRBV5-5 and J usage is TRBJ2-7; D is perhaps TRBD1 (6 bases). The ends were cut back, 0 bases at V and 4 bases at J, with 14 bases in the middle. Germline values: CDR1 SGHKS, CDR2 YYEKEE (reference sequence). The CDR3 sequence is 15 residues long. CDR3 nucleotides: TGTGCCAGCAGCTTGGCTGGGGGCGATTGGTACGAGCAGTACTTC. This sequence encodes CASSLAGGDWYEQYF. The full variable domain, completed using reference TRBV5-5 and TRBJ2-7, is DAGVTQSPTHLIKTRGQQVTLRCSPISGHKSVSWYQQVLGQGPQFIFQYYEKEERGRGNFPDRFSARQFPNYSSELNVNALLLGDSALYLCASSLAGGDWYEQYFGPGTRLTVT.

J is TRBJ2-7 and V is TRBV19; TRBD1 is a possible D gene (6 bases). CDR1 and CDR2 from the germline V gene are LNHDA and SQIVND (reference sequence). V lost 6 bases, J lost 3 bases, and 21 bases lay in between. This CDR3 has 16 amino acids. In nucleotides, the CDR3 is TGTGCCAGTAGAAATTTCGGGACATCGGACGACTACGAGCAGTACTTC. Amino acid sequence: CASRNFGTSDDYEQYF.

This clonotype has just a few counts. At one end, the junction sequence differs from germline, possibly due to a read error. This CDR3 is CASSRQSWGANVLTF. The CDR3 DNA follows: TGTGCCAGCAGTCGACAGTCGTGGGGGGCCAACGTCCTGACTTTC. The chain carries TRBV10-3 and TRBJ2-6; D is possibly TRBD1 (5 bases). The CDR3 spans 15 residues. CDR1 is ENHRY, CDR2 SYGVKD, per germline.

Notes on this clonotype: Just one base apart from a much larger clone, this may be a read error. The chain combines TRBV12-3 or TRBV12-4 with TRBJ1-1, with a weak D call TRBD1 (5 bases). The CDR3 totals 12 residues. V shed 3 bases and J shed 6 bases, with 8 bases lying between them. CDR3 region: CASSFGDAEAFF. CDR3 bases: TGTGCCAGCAGTTTTGGGGACGCTGAAGCTTTCTTT.

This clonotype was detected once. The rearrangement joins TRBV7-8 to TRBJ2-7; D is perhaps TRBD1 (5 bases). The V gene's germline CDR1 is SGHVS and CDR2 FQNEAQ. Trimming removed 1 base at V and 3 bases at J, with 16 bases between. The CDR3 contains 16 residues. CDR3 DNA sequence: TGTGCCAGCAGCTTAGAGGGGCCAGGGAACGTCTACGAGCAGTACTTC. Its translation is CASSLEGPGNVYEQYF.

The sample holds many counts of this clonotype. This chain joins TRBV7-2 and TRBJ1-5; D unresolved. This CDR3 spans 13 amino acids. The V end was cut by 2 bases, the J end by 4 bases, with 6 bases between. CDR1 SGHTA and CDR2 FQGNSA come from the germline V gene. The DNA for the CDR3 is TGTGCCAGCAGCTTAACCTTAAATCAGCCCCAGCATTTT. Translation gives CASSLTLNQPQHF. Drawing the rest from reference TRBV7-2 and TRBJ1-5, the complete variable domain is GAGVSQSPSNKVTEKGKDVELRCDPISGHTALYWYRQSLGQGLEFLIYFQGNSAPDKSGLPSDRFSAERTGGSVSTLTIQRTQQEDSAVYLCASSLTLNQPQHFGDGTRLSIL.

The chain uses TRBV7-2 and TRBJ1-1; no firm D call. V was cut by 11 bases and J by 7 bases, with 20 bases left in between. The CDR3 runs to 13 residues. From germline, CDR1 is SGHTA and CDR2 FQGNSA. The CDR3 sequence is CACRMWIGNEAFF. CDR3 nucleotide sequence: TGTGCCTGCCGAATGTGGATCGGAAATGAAGCTTTCTTT.

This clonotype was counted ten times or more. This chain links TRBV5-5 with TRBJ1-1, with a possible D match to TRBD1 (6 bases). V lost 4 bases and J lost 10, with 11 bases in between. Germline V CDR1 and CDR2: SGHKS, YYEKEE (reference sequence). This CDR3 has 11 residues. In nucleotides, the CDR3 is TGTGCCAGCAGCCATAGGGGGGGAGCTTTCTTT. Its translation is CASSHRGGAFF.

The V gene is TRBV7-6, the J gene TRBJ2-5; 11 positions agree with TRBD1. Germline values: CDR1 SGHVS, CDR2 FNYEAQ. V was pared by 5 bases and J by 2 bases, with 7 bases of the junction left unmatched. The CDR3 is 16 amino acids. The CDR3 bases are TGTGCCAGCAGCCCCGGACAGGGGGCAGGACAAGAGACCCAGTACTTC. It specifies CASSPGQGAGQETQYF.

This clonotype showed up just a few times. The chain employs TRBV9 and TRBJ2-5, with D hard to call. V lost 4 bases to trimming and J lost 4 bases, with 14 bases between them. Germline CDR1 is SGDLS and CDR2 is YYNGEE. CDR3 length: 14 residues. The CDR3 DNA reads TGTGCCAGCAGCCAATTTGCGAGAAGAGAGACCCAGTACTTC. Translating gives CASSQFARRETQYF.

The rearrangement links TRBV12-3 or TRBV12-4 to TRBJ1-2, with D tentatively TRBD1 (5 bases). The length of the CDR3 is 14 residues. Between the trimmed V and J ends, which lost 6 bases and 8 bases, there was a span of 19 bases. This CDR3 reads CASSPPSRRGGYTF. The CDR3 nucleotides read TGTGCCAGCAGCCCCCCTTCCCGGAGGGGAGGCTACACCTTC.

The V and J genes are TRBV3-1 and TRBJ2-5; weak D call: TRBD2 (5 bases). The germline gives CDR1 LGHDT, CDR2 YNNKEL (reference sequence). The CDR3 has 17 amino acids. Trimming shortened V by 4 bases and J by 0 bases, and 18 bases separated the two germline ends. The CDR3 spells CASSPVVALRYQETQYF. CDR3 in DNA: TGTGCCAGCAGCCCTGTCGTAGCGCTCCGGTACCAAGAGACCCAGTACTTC.

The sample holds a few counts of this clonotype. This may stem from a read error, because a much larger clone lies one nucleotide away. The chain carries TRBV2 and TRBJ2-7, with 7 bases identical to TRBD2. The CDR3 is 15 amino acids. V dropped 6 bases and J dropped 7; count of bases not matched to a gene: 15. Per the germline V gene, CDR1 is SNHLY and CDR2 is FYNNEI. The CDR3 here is CASRAQTGGYNEQYF. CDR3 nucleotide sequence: TGTGCCAGCAGAGCCCAAACGGGAGGTTACAATGAGCAGTACTTC.

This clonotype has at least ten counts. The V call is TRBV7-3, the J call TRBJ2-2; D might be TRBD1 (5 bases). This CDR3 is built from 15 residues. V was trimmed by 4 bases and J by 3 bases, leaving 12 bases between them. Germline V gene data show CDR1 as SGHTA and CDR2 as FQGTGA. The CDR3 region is CASSSQGTDTGELFF. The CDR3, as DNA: TGTGCCAGCAGCTCCCAGGGAACGGACACCGGGGAGCTGTTTTTT.

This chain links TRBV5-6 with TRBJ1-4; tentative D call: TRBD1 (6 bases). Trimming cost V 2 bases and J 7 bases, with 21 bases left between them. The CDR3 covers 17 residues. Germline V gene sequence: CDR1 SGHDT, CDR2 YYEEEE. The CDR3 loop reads CASSLYVLRTDGEKLFF. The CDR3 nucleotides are TGTGCCAGCAGCTTATACGTACTGAGGACAGACGGTGAAAAACTGTTTTTT.

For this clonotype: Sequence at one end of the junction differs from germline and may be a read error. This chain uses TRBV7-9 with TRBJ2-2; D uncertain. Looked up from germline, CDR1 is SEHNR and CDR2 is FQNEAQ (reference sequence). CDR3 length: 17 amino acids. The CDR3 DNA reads TGCGCCAGCAGCCAAGACCCGGCAGCGTTGAACACCGGGGAGCTGTTTTTT. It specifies CASSQDPAALNTGELFF.